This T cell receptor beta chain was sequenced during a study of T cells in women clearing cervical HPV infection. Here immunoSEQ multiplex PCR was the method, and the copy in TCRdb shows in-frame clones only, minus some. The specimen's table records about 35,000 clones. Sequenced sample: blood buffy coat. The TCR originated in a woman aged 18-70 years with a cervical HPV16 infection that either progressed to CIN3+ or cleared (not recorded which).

The DNA read from the CDR3 is TGCGCCAGCAGCTTGGACAGGGGCACCGGGGAG. It translates to CASSLDRGTGE. The CDR3, in full, reads CASSLDRGTGELFF. V gene TRBV5-1 combines with J gene TRBJ2-2; 7 bases are a match to TRBD1. From the germline J gene comes the end of the CDR3, since the read stops 3 residues before it. With 0 bases clipped from V and 4 bases from J, the junction kept 0 bases outside the gene matches. The CDR3 contains 14 residues. Germline V CDR1 and CDR2: SGHRS, YFSETQ.